The 3 T cell receptor beta chains listed next were all sequenced from one sample in a study of blood T cell repertoires in COVID-19. The table came from immunoSEQ multiplex PCR; TCRdb's copy has only in-frame clones and leaves some out. The sample includes about 120,000 clones, 85% of them seen just once. Specimen: peripheral blood. The receptors were sampled from a man between 60 and 75 years old with acute or convalescent COVID-19.

This clone was detected only once. V is TRBV4-3 and J is TRBJ2-7; no reliable D call. Germline lookup yields CDR1 LGHNA and CDR2 YSLEER. Trimming removed 0 bases from V and 4 bases from J, with 7 bases in between. The CDR3 is made up of 13 amino acids. The CDR3 sequence is CASSQESRYEQYF. DNA of the CDR3: TGCGCCAGCAGCCAAGAATCGCGGTACGAGCAGTACTTC.

The rearrangement uses TRBV9 and TRBJ2-1, with D perhaps matching TRBD2 (5 bases). Germline loops: CDR1 SGDLS, CDR2 YYNGEE. The ends were cut back, 4 bases at V and 0 bases at J, with 20 bases in the middle. The CDR3 has 18 amino acids. CDR3 protein: CASSPGGGAANSYNEQFF. The CDR3 DNA reads TGTGCCAGCAGCCCTGGAGGTGGAGCGGCCAACTCCTACAATGAGCAGTTCTTC.

V usage is TRBV21-1 and J usage is TRBJ2-7; TRBD2, as called in the table, went unchecked against the DNA. TRBV21-1 is a known pseudogene. CDR3 length: 13 residues. The CDR3 DNA is TGTGCCAGCAGCTCGCGTCCCTCCTACGAGCAGTACTTC. Translating it yields CASSSRPSYEQYF.